This T cell receptor beta chain appears in the sequencing data of a study of T cells after yellow fever vaccination. In germline, CDR1 is KGHSH, CDR2 LQKENI. CDR3 length: 16 residues. V gave up 3 bases and J gave up 0 bases; unmatched junction bases: 6. One entry per CDR3 protein results from TCRdb running MiXCR on the 5' RACE reads. The sample consists of 100,000 to 150,000 distinct CDR3 sequences, approximately 8.4% of them appearing once. Regarding the study as a whole: Abundant clonotypes from the bulk population could get into FACS-sorted repertoires as contaminants.

Turning to this clonotype: The antigen is not known.

V is TRBV18 and J is TRBJ2-3, with 7 bases lining up with TRBD1. The input for sequencing was CD8+ T cells sorted from PBMCs, taken on the day of the yellow fever booster vaccination. The sequence was collected from a young man who received the YFV17D yellow fever vaccine. CDR3 loop: CASSPVDRPSTDTQYF. The CDR3, as DNA: TGTGCCAGCTCACCCGTGGACAGGCCTAGCACAGATACGCAGTATTTT.